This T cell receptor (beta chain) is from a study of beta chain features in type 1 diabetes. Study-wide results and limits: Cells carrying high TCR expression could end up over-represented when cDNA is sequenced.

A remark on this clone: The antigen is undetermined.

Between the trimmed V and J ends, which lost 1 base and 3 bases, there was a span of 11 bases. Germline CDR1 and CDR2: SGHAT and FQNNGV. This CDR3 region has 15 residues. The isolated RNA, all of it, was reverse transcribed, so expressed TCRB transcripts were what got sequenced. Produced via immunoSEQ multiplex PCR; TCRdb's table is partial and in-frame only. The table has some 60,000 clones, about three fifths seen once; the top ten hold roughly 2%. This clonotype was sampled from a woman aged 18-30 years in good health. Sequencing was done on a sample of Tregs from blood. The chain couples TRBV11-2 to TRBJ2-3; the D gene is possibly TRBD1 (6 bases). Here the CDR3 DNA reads TGTGCCAGCAGCTTAGTGGGACACCCAACAGATACGCAGTATTTT. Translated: CASSLVGHPTDTQYF.